Presented here are 9 T cell receptor beta chains from one specimen sequenced in a study of monozygotic twins with inflammatory bowel disease. Using the 5' RACE reads, TCRdb records one entry per CDR3 protein without DNA. This table holds around 190,000 distinct CDR3 sequences. Sequenced input: blood. Every receptor here comes from a human donor with ulcerative colitis or Crohn's disease, or a healthy co-twin of an affected twin (not recorded which).

V usage is TRBV20-1 and J usage is TRBJ1-2. The CDR3 contains 14 residues. The germline gives CDR1 DFQATT, CDR2 SNEGSKA (reference sequence). This CDR3 is CSARDGGVGGGYTF.

This chain uses TRBV5-1 with TRBJ2-3; TCRdb's D call of TRBD2 is untestable without DNA. Per the germline V gene, CDR1 is SGHRS and CDR2 is YFSETQ. The CDR3 covers 14 residues. Here the CDR3 reads CASSNRLSTDTQYF.

The genes are TRBV5-1 and TRBJ2-7; checking the TCRdb D call of TRBD2 is not possible without DNA. This CDR3 contains 14 residues. Germline CDR1 is SGHRS and CDR2 is YFSETQ. CDR3 sequence: CASSLDGGDGEQYF.

This chain joins TRBV29-1 and TRBJ1-1. Germline values: CDR1 SQVTM, CDR2 ANQGSEA. The CDR3 consists of 12 residues. The CDR3 sequence is CSVEGLGTEAFF.

The chain has TRBV20-1 and TRBJ1-1; lacking DNA, the TRBD1 call made by TCRdb goes unchecked. This CDR3 has 13 amino acids. Germline V gene data show CDR1 as DFQATT and CDR2 as SNEGSKA (reference sequence). The CDR3 sequence is CSATVRRTDEAFF.

V gene TRBV10-1 combines with J gene TRBJ2-2; no DNA is available, so the TRBD1 call from TCRdb remains unchecked. Per the germline V gene, CDR1 is WNHNN and CDR2 is SYGVQD (reference sequence). This CDR3 region has 18 residues. This chain's CDR3 is CASSESKTVPRNTGELFF.

This sequence joins TRBV20-1 and TRBJ2-7; without DNA, the TCRdb call of TRBD1 cannot be checked. The germline V gene encodes CDR1 DFQATT and CDR2 SNEGSKA (reference sequence). The CDR3 extends over 14 amino acids. This CDR3 is CSAKHDRGLSEQYF.

This rearrangement joins TRBV10-3 to TRBJ1-5; TCRdb outputs TRBD1, but without DNA this stays unchecked. This CDR3 has 14 amino acids. Germline V CDR1 and CDR2: ENHRY, SYGVKD. This CDR3 is CAISAGQINQPQHF.

This chain links TRBV5-1 with TRBJ2-5; absent DNA, TCRdb's TRBD1 call cannot be checked. The CDR3 spans 17 residues. CDR1 is SGHRS, CDR2 YFSETQ, per germline. CDR3 sequence reads: CASSYNPRDRTKETQYF.